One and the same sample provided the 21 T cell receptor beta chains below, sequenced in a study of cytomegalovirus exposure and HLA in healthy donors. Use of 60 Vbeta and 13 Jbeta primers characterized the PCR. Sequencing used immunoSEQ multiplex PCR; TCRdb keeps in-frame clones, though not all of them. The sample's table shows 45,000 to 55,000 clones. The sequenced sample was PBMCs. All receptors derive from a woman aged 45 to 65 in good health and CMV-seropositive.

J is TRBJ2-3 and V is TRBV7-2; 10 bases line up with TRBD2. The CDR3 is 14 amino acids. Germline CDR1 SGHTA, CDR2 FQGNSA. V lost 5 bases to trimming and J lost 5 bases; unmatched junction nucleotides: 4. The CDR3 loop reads CASSTRLAGDTQYF. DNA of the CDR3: TGTGCCAGCAGCACTCGACTAGCGGGAGATACGCAGTATTTT.

The CDR3 DNA reads TGTGCCAGCAGGTCAGCGGGGCCCCTCTCTGGAAACACCATATATTTT. This translates into CASRSAGPLSGNTIYF. The chain joins TRBV6-6 to TRBJ1-3; perhaps TRBD1 as D (5 bases). This CDR3 contains 16 residues. CDR1 and CDR2 (germline): MNHNY, SVGAGI (reference sequence). Trimming pared 6 bases from V and 0 bases from J, leaving 15 bases between.

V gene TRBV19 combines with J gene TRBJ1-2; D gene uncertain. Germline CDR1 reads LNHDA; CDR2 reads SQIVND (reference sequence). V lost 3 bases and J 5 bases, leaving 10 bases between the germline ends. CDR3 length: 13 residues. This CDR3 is CASSIIGLYGYTF. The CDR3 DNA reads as TGTGCCAGTAGTATTATTGGCCTTTATGGCTACACCTTC.

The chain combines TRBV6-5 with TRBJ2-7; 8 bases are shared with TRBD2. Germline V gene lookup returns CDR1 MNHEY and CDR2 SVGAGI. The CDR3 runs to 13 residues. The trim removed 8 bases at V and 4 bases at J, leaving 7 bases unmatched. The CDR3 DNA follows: TGTGCCAGCCGCCGGGGGGGACCGTACGAGCAGTACTTC. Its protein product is CASRRGGPYEQYF.

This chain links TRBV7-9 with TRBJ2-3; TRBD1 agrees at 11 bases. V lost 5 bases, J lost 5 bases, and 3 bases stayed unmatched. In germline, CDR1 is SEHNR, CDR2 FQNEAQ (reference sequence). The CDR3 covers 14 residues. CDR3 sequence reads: CASSPGTGGDTQYF. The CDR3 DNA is TGTGCCAGCAGCCCGGGGACAGGGGGAGATACGCAGTATTTT.

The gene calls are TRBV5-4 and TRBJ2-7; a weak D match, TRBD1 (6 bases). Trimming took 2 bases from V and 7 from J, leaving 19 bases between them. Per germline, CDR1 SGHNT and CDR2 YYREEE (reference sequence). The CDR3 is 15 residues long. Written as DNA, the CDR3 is TGTGCCAGCAGCTTTTTGGATACAGGGAATCGAGAGCAGTACTTC. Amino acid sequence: CASSFLDTGNREQYF. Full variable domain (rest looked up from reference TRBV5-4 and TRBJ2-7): ETGVTQSPTHLIKTRGQQVTLRCSSQSGHNTVSWYQQALGQGPQFIFQYYREEENGRGNFPPRFSGLQFPNYSSELNVNALELDDSALYLCASSFLDTGNREQYFGPGTRLTVT.

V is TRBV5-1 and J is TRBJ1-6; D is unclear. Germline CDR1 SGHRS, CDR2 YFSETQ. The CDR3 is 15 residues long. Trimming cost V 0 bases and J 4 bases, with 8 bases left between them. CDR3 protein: CASSLAAGYNSPLHF. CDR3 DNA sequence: TGCGCCAGCAGCTTGGCCGCGGGGTATAATTCACCCCTCCACTTT.

The CDR3 is CAISTGGTGFTDTQYF. The CDR3 bases are TGTGCCATCAGCACGGGCGGGACAGGGTTTACAGATACGCAGTATTTT. This chain joins TRBV10-3 and TRBJ2-3; 9 bases match TRBD1. Trimming removed 6 bases from V and 3 bases from J; junction bases left unmatched: 10. Germline lookup yields CDR1 ENHRY and CDR2 SYGVKD. The CDR3 covers 16 residues.

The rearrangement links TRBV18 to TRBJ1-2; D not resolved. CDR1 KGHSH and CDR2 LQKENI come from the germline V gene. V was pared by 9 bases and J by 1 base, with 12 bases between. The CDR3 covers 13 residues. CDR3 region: CASSPGYNYGYTF. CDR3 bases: TGTGCCAGTTCCCCGGGGTATAACTATGGCTACACCTTC.

CDR3 sequence (DNA): TGTGCCAGCAGTCCGGCTCTAGCGGGAGGGCGTAATGAGCAGTTCTTC. Translating it yields CASSPALAGGRNEQFF. The J gene is TRBJ2-1, the V gene TRBV28; TRBD2 agrees at 12 bases. Per the germline V gene, CDR1 is MDHEN and CDR2 is SYDVKM. V lost 5 bases, J lost 7 bases, and 9 bases stayed unmatched. This CDR3 is built from 16 residues.

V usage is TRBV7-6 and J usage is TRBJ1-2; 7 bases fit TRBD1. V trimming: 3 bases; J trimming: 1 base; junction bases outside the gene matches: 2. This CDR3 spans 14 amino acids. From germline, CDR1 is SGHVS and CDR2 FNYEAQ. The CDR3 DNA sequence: TGTGCCAGCAGCTTGAGACAGGGTAACTATGGCTACACCTTC. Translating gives CASSLRQGNYGYTF. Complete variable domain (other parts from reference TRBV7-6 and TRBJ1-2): GAGVSQSPRYKVTKRGQDVALRCDPISGHVSLYWYRQALGQGPEFLTYFNYEAQQDKSGLPNDRFSAERPEGSISTLTIQRTEQRDSAMYRCASSLRQGNYGYTFGSGTRLTVV.

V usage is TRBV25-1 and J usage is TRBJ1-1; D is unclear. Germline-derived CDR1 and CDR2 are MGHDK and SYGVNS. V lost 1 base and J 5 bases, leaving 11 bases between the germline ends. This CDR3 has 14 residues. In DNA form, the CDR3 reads TGTGCCAGCAGTGAATTTACTCCGGGGACTGAAGCTTTCTTT. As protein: CASSEFTPGTEAFF.

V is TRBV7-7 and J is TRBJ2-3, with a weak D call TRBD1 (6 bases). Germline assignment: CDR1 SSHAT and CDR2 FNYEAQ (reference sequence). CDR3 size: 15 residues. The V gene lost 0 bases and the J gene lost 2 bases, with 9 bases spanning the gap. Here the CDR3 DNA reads TGTGCCAGCAGCTTAGCGGGGGCTAACACAGATACGCAGTATTTT. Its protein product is CASSLAGANTDTQYF.

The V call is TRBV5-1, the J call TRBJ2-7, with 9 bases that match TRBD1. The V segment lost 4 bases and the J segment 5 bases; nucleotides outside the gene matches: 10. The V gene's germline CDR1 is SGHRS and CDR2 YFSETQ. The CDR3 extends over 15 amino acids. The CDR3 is CASSPRTGAGNEQYF. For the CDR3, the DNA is TGCGCCAGCAGCCCGAGGACAGGGGCGGGCAACGAGCAGTACTTC.

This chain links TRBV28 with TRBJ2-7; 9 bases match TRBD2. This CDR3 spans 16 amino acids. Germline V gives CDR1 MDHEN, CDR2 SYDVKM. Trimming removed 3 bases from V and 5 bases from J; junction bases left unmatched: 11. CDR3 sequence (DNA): TGTGCCAGCAGTTTTGCAGGGGCTAGCGGGAACGACGAGCAGTACTTC. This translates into CASSFAGASGNDEQYF.

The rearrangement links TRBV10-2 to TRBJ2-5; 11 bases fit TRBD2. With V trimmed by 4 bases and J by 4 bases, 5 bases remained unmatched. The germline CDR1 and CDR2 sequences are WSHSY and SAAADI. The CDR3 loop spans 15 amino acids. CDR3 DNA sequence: TGCGCCAGCAGTGTGACGACTAGCGGGACAGAGACCCAGTACTTC. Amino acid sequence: CASSVTTSGTETQYF.

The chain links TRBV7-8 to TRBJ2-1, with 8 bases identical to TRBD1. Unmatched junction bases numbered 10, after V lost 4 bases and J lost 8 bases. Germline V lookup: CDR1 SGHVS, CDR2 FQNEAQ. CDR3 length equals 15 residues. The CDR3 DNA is TGTGCCAGCAGCTACAAAGGACAGGGTGTCGATGAGCAGTTCTTC. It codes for CASSYKGQGVDEQFF. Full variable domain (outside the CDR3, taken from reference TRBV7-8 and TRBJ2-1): GAGVSQSPRYKVAKRGQDVALRCDPISGHVSLFWYQQALGQGPEFLTYFQNEAQLDKSGLPSDRFFAERPEGSVSTLKIQRTQQEDSAVYLCASSYKGQGVDEQFFGPGTRLTVL.

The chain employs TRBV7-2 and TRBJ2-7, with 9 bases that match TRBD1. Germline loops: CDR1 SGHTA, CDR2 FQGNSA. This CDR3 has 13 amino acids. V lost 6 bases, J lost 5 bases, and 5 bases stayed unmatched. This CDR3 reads CASSNRGRDEQYF. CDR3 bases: TGTGCCAGCAGTAACAGGGGGCGTGACGAGCAGTACTTC.

CDR3 nucleotide sequence: TGTGCCAGCTCACCACCGGGAGGACTCGGCACTGAAGCTTTCTTT. As protein: CASSPPGGLGTEAFF. The chain carries TRBV18 and TRBJ1-1; no firm D call. The V gene lost 0 bases and the J gene lost 4 bases, with 12 bases spanning the gap. This CDR3 contains 15 residues. Germline V gene sequence: CDR1 KGHSH, CDR2 LQKENI.

The CDR3 DNA follows: TGTGCCAGCAGTTTGGGAGGTGAGCAGTTCTTC. Its translation is CASSLGGEQFF. This chain connects TRBV28 to TRBJ2-1; tentatively, D is TRBD2 (6 bases). The germline gives CDR1 MDHEN, CDR2 SYDVKM. The CDR3 is 11 residues long. Trimming shortened V by 3 bases and J by 9 bases, and 6 bases separated the two germline ends.

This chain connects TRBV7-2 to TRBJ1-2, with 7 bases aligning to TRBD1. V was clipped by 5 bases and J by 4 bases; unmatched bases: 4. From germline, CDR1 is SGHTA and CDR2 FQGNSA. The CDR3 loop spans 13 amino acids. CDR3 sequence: CASSDRVGYGYTF. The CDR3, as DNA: TGTGCCAGCAGCGACAGGGTAGGCTATGGCTACACCTTC.